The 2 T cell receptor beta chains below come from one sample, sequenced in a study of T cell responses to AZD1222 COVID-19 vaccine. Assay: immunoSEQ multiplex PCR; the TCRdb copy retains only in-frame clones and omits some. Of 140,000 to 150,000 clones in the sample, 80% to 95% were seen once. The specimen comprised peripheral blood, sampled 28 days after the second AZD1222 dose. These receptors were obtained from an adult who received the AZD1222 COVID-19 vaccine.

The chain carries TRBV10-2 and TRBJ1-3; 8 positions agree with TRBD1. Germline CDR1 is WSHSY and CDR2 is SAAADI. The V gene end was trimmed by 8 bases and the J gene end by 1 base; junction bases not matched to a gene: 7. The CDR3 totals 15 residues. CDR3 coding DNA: TGCGCCAGCGGACAGGGACTAGTGTCTGGAAACACCATATATTTT. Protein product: CASGQGLVSGNTIYF.

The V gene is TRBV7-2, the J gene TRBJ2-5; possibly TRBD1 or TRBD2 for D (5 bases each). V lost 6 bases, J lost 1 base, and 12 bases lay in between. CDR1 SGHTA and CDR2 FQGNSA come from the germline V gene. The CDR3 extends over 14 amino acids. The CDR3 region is CASRLGAGQETQYF. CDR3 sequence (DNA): TGTGCCAGCAGGCTAGGGGCGGGCCAAGAGACCCAGTACTTC. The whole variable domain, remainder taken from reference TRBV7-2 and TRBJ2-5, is GAGVSQSPSNKVTEKGKDVELRCDPISGHTALYWYRQSLGQGLEFLIYFQGNSAPDKSGLPSDRFSAERTGGSVSTLTIQRTQQEDSAVYLCASRLGAGQETQYFGPGTRLLVL.